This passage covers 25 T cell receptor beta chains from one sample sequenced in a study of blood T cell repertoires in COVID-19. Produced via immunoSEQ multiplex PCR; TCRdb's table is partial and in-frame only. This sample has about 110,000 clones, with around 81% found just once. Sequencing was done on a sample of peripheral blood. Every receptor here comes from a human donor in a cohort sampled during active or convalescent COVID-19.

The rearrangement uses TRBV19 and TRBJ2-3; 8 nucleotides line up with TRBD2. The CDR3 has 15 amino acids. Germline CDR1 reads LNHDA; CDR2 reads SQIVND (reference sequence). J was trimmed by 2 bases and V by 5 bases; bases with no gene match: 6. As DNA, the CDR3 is TGTGCCAGTAGTGCCCGGGGGGGATTCACAGATACGCAGTATTTT. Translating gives CASSARGGFTDTQYF. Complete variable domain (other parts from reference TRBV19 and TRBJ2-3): DGGITQSPKYLFRKEGQNVTLSCEQNLNHDAMYWYRQDPGQGLRLIYYSQIVNDFQKGDIAEGYSVSREKKESFPLTVTSAQKNPTAFYLCASSARGGFTDTQYFGPGTRLTVL.

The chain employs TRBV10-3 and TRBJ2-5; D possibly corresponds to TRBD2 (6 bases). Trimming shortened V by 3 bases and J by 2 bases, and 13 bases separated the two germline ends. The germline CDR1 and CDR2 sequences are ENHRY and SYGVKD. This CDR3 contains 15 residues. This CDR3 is CAISDQGGSQETQYF. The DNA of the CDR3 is TGTGCCATCAGTGATCAGGGAGGCTCACAAGAGACCCAGTACTTC.

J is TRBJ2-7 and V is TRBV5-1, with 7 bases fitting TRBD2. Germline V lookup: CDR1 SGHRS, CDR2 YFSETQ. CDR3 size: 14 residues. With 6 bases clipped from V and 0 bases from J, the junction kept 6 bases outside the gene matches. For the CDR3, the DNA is TGCGCCAGCAAGCTAGCGGCAAGCTCCTACGAGCAGTACTTC. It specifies CASKLAASSYEQYF.

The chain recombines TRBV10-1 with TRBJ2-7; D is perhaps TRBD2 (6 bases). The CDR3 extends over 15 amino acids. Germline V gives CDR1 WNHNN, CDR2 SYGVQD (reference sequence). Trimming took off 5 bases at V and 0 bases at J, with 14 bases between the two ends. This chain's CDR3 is CASSRGISGSYEQYF. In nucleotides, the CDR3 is TGCGCCAGCAGTCGGGGTATTAGCGGCTCCTACGAGCAGTACTTC.

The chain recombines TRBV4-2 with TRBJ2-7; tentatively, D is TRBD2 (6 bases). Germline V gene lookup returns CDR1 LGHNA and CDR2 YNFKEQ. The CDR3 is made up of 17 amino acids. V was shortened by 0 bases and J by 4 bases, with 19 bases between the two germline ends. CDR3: CASSQEVQSGARYEQYF. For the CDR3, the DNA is TGTGCCAGCAGCCAAGAAGTACAGTCGGGAGCGAGGTACGAGCAGTACTTC.

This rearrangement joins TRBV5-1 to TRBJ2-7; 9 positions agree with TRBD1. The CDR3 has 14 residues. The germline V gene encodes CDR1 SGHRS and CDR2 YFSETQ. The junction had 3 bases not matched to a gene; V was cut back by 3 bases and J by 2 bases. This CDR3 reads CASSSRDRAYEQYF. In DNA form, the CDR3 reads TGCGCCAGCAGCTCGAGGGACAGGGCCTACGAGCAGTACTTC.

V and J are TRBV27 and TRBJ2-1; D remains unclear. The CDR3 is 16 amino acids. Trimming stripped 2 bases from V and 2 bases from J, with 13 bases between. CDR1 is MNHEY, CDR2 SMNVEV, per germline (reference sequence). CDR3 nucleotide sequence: TGTGCCAGCAGTTTAACCGGGTATAAGACCTACAATGAGCAGTTCTTC. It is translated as CASSLTGYKTYNEQFF.

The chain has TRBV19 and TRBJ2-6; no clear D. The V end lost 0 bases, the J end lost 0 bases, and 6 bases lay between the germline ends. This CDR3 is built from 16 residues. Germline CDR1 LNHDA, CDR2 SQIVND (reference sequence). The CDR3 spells CASSIEPRSGANVLTF. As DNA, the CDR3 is TGTGCCAGTAGTATAGAGCCGCGCTCTGGGGCCAACGTCCTGACTTTC.

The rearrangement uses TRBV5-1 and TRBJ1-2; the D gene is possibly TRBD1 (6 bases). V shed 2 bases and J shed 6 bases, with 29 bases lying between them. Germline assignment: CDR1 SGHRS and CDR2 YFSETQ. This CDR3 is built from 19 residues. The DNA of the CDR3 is TGCGCCAGCAGCTTAGGACCGGGCGCAGATCGAACGGGGGGCCATGGCTACACCTTC. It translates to CASSLGPGADRTGGHGYTF.

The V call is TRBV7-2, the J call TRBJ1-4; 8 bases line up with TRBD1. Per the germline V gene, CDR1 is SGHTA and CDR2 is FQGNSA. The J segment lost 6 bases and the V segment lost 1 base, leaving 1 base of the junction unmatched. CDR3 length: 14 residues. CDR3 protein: CASSLGTGYEKLFF. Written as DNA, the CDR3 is TGTGCCAGCAGCTTAGGGACAGGGTATGAAAAACTGTTTTTT.

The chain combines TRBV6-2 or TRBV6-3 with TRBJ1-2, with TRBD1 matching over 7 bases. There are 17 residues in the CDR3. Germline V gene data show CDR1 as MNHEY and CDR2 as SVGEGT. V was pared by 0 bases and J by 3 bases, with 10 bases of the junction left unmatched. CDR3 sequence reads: CASSYSRQGEKDYGYTF. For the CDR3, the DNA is TGTGCCAGCAGTTACTCTCGGCAGGGGGAAAAAGACTATGGCTACACCTTC.

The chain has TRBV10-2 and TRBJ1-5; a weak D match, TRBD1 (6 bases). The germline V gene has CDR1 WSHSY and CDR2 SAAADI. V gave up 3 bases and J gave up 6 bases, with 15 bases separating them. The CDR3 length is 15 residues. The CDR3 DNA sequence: TGCGCCAGCAGTGAAATAGGGGGATTGCTTCAGCCCCAGCATTTT. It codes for CASSEIGGLLQPQHF.

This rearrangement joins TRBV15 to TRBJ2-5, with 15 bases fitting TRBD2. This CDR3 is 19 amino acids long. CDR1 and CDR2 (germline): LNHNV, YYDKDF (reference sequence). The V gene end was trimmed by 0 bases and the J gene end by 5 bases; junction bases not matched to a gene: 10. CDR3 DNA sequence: TGTGCCACCAGCAGAGATCGCGGTGGACTAGCGGGAGGGCGGGAGACCCAGTACTTC. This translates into CATSRDRGGLAGGRETQYF.

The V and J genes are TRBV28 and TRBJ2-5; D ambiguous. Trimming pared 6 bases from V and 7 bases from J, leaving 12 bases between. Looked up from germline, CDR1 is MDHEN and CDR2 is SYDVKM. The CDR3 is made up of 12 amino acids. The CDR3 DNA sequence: TGTGCCAGCAGCCCCACGGTCCCGACCCAGTACTTC. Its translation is CASSPTVPTQYF.

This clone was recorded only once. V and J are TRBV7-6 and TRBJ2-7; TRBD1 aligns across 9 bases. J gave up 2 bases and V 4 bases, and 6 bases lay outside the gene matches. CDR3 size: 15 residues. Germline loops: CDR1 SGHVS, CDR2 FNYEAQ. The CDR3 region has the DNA TGTGCCAGCAGCTCCAGACAGGGGGGAACCTACGAGCAGTACTTC. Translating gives CASSSRQGGTYEQYF. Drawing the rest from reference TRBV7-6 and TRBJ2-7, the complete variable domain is GAGVSQSPRYKVTKRGQDVALRCDPISGHVSLYWYRQALGQGPEFLTYFNYEAQQDKSGLPNDRFSAERPEGSISTLTIQRTEQRDSAMYRCASSSRQGGTYEQYFGPGTRLTVT.

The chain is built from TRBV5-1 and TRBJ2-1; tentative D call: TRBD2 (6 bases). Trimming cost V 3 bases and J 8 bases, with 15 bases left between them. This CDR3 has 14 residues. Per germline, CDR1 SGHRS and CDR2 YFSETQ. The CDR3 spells CASSWDLARDEQFF. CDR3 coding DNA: TGCGCCAGCAGCTGGGATCTAGCGCGCGATGAGCAGTTCTTC.

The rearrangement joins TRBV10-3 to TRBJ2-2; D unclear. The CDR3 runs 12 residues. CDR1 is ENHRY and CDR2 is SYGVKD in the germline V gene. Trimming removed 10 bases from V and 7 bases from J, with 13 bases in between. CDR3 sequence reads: CATEKSSGELFF. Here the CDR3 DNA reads TGTGCCACGGAAAAGTCTAGCGGGGAGCTGTTTTTT.

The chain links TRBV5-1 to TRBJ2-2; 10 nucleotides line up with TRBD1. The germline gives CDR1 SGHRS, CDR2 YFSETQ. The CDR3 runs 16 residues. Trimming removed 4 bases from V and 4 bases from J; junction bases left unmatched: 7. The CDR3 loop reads CASSPPGQGITGELFF. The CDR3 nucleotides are TGCGCCAGCAGCCCGCCGGGACAGGGGATCACCGGGGAGCTGTTTTTT.

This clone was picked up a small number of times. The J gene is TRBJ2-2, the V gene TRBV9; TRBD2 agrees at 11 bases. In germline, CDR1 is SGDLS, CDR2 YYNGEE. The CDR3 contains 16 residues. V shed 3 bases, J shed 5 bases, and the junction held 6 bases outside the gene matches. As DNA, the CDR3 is TGTGCCAGCAGCGCCGTAGCGGGGGGGCAAACCGGGGAGCTGTTTTTT. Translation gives CASSAVAGGQTGELFF.

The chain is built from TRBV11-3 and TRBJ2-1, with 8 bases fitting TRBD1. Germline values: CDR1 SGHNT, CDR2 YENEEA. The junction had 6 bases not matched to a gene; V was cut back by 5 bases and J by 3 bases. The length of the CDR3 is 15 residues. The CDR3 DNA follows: TGTGCCAGCAGCCCCAGACAGGGGCGCTACAATGAGCAGTTCTTC. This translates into CASSPRQGRYNEQFF.

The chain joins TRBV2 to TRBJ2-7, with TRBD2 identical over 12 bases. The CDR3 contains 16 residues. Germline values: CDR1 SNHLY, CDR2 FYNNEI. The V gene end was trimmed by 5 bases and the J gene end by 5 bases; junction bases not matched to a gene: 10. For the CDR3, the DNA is TGTGCCAGCAGTCCTCTGACTAGCGGGAGAGCCCACGAGCAGTACTTC. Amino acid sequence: CASSPLTSGRAHEQYF.

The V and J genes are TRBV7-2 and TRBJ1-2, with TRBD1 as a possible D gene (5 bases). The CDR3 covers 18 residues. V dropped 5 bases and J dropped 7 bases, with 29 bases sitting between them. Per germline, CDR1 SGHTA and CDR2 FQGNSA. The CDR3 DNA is TGTGCCAGCAGCCCCCGGGCGGCAGGGTCCAGTTCGTCCGTTGGCTACACCTTC. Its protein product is CASSPRAAGSSSSVGYTF.

CDR3 protein: CASMVFSRVGDTQYF. Written as DNA, the CDR3 is TGTGCCAGCATGGTTTTTAGCAGGGTGGGGGATACGCAGTATTTT. The chain carries TRBV28 and TRBJ2-3; D is perhaps TRBD1 (5 bases). The germline V and J ends were trimmed by 7 bases and 6 bases, with 20 bases remaining between them. The CDR3 is made up of 15 amino acids. From germline, CDR1 is MDHEN and CDR2 SYDVKM.

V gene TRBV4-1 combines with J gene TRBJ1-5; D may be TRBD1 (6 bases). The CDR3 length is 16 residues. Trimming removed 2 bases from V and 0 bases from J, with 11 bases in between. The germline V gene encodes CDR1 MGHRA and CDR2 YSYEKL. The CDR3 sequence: CASSQTQGYSNQPQHF. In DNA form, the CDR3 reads TGCGCCAGCAGCCAAACACAGGGTTATAGCAATCAGCCCCAGCATTTT.

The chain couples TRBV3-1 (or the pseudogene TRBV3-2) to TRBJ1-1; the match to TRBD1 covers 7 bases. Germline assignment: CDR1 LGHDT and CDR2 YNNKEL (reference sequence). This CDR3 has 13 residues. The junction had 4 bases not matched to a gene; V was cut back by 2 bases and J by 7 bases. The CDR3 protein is CASSQWTGGEAFF. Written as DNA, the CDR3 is TGTGCCAGCAGCCAATGGACAGGTGGTGAAGCTTTCTTT.